Listed here are 28 T cell receptor beta chains from one sample, sequenced in a study of blood T cells in healthy people across ages. The use of a sample-barcoded 5' primer and a J-beta primer mix characterized a second PCR of roughly 6 to 11 cycles. TCRdb re-called the 5' RACE reads with MiXCR, one entry per CDR3 protein. Of more than 650,000 distinct CDR3 sequences listed, 40% to 65% are singletons. The sequenced sample consisted of blood. These TCRs come from a man at least 80 years old in good health.

This clonotype was seen more than once but under ten times. V is TRBV20-1 and J is TRBJ1-1; D is uncertain. With 3 bases removed from V and 1 base from J, the gap between germline ends came to 9 bases. The CDR3 loop spans 13 amino acids. Germline CDR1 is DFQATT and CDR2 is SNEGSKA (reference sequence). The chain's CDR3 is CSASRQTNTEAFF. The CDR3 DNA reads TGCAGTGCTAGTAGACAAACGAACACTGAAGCTTTCTTT.

V usage is TRBV20-1 and J usage is TRBJ2-1; D possibly matches TRBD1 or TRBD2 (10 bases each). From germline, CDR1 is DFQATT and CDR2 SNEGSKA (reference sequence). With 6 bases removed from V and 7 bases from J, the gap between germline ends came to 28 bases. The CDR3 has 17 residues. CDR3 residues: CSADRGREREGGNEQFF. CDR3 in DNA: TGCAGTGCAGACAGGGGGCGGGAGCGGGAGGGGGGAAATGAGCAGTTCTTC.

The gene calls are TRBV7-8 and TRBJ2-1, with D perhaps matching TRBD1 (6 bases). Looked up from germline, CDR1 is SGHVS and CDR2 is FQNEAQ. Trimming removed 11 bases at V and 0 bases at J, with 26 bases between. The CDR3 is made up of 18 amino acids. As DNA, the CDR3 is TGTGCCGCGGCCCCCGGGACATCCTTTAGGAGCTCCTACAATGAGCAGTTCTTC. Translation: CAAAPGTSFRSSYNEQFF.

The rearrangement uses TRBV5-1 and TRBJ1-2; possibly TRBD1 for D (5 bases). CDR1 SGHRS and CDR2 YFSETQ come from the germline V gene. The CDR3 extends over 15 amino acids. V gave up 4 bases and J gave up 2 bases, with 15 bases separating them. CDR3 region: CASSRDAGGNYGYTF. The CDR3 nucleotides are TGCGCCAGCAGCCGCGACGCGGGGGGAAACTATGGCTACACCTTC.

The V and J genes are TRBV10-3 and TRBJ1-1; the D gene is possibly TRBD1 (6 bases). V gave up 6 bases and J gave up 6 bases, with 14 bases separating them. Germline CDR1 is ENHRY and CDR2 is SYGVKD. The CDR3 sequence is 13 residues long. CDR3 amino acids: CAISGTGRPEAFF. DNA of the CDR3: TGTGCCATCAGCGGAACAGGGAGGCCTGAAGCTTTCTTT.

This clonotype was counted a few times. The chain combines TRBV29-1 with TRBJ2-5; D remains ambiguous. CDR3 length: 12 residues. V gave up 6 bases and J gave up 0 bases, with 8 bases separating them. Germline CDR1 reads SQVTM; CDR2 reads ANQGSEA. CDR3 amino acids: CSVTTNQETQYF. The CDR3 DNA sequence: TGCAGCGTAACGACCAACCAAGAGACCCAGTACTTC.

The chain employs TRBV5-5 and TRBJ2-1, with 7 bases aligning to TRBD1. Germline-derived CDR1 and CDR2 are SGHKS and YYEKEE (reference sequence). The length of the CDR3 is 13 residues. The V segment lost 1 base and the J segment 8 bases; nucleotides outside the gene matches: 3. Here the CDR3 reads CASSLQGDDEQFF. The CDR3 nucleotides are TGTGCCAGCAGCTTGCAGGGGGACGATGAGCAGTTCTTC. Using reference TRBV5-5 and TRBJ2-1 for the parts outside the CDR3, the full variable domain is DAGVTQSPTHLIKTRGQQVTLRCSPISGHKSVSWYQQVLGQGPQFIFQYYEKEERGRGNFPDRFSARQFPNYSSELNVNALLLGDSALYLCASSLQGDDEQFFGPGTRLTVL.

This chain joins TRBV20-1 and TRBJ2-7; D not certain. The germline gives CDR1 DFQATT, CDR2 SNEGSKA (reference sequence). Trimming cost V 6 bases and J 1 base, with 13 bases left between them. This CDR3 is built from 13 residues. The CDR3 loop reads CSASQLASYEQYF. CDR3 sequence (DNA): TGCAGTGCCAGCCAACTGGCGTCCTACGAGCAGTACTTC.

This rearrangement joins TRBV24-1 to TRBJ2-7; D uncertain. This CDR3 is 15 amino acids long. From germline, CDR1 is KGHDR and CDR2 SFDVKD. V was cut by 3 bases and J by 4 bases, with 15 bases left in between. The CDR3 loop is CATSDRSRNIYEQYF. In DNA form, the CDR3 reads TGTGCCACCAGTGATCGGAGCAGAAACATATACGAGCAGTACTTC.

The chain uses TRBV6-1 and TRBJ2-4; D tentatively fits TRBD1 or TRBD2 (5 bases each). The tail of the sequence fits TRBJ2-7 better, so the J call may be wrong. There are 14 residues in the CDR3. Germline values: CDR1 MNHNS, CDR2 SASEGT. The CDR3 nucleotides are TGTGCCACTGCGCTCTGGGACGCCTCCTACGAGCAGTACTTC. Translation: CATALWDASYEQYF.

The V call is TRBV3-1, the J call TRBJ1-2, with 7 bases lining up with TRBD1. The CDR3 extends over 16 amino acids. Germline CDR1 and CDR2: LGHDT and YNNKEL (reference sequence). Losses at the gene ends were 1 base for V and 3 bases for J; bases not matched to a gene: 8. In nucleotides, the CDR3 is TGTGCCAGCAGCCAAGGCTGGGACAGCTCTTACTATGGCTACACCTTC. Protein sequence: CASSQGWDSSYYGYTF. The whole variable domain, remainder taken from reference TRBV3-1 and TRBJ1-2, is DTAVSQTPKYLVTQMGNDKSIKCEQNLGHDTMYWYKQDSKKFLKIMFSYNNKELIINETVPNRFSPKSPDKAHLNLHINSLELGDSAVYFCASSQGWDSSYYGYTFGSGTRLTVV.

The CDR3 nucleotides read TGTGCCAGCAGCCAAGAGTGGCAGACCTACGAGCAGTACTTC. Translating gives CASSQEWQTYEQYF. The chain uses TRBV4-2 and TRBJ2-7; no definite D call. Germline V gives CDR1 LGHNA, CDR2 YNFKEQ. V lost 0 bases to trimming and J lost 2 bases, with 8 bases between them. This CDR3 has 14 residues.

The chain has TRBV11-3 and TRBJ1-5; no reliable D call. The CDR3 is 18 amino acids. Trimming left V 0 bases short and J 0 bases short, with 15 bases between. Germline assignment: CDR1 SGHNT and CDR2 YENEEA. As DNA, the CDR3 is TGTGCCAGCAGCTTAGATCGGACCACAGATTATAGCAATCAGCCCCAGCATTTT. It is translated as CASSLDRTTDYSNQPQHF. Combining the CDR3 with reference TRBV11-3 and TRBJ1-5 gives the whole variable domain EAGVVQSPRYKIIEKKQPVAFWCNPISGHNTLYWYLQNLGQGPELLIRYENEEAVDDSQLPKDRFSAERLKGVDSTLKIQPAELGDSAVYLCASSLDRTTDYSNQPQHFGDGTRLSIL.

The chain recombines TRBV3-1 with TRBJ2-1, with no clear D. This CDR3 has 15 amino acids. V dropped 0 bases and J dropped 7 bases, with 13 bases sitting between them. The germline V gene has CDR1 LGHDT and CDR2 YNNKEL (reference sequence). The CDR3 sequence is CASSQDSFTRNEQFF. The CDR3, as DNA: TGTGCCAGCAGCCAAGACTCCTTTACGAGAAATGAGCAGTTCTTC.

This chain connects TRBV27 to TRBJ2-6, with 7 bases that match TRBD1. The V gene's germline CDR1 is MNHEY and CDR2 SMNVEV (reference sequence). The CDR3 runs 15 residues. Trimming removed 8 bases from V and 0 bases from J; junction bases left unmatched: 4. CDR3 protein: CASGQVFSGANVLTF. DNA for the CDR3: TGTGCCAGCGGACAGGTTTTCTCTGGGGCCAACGTCCTGACTTTC.

The rearrangement links TRBV5-1 to TRBJ1-1; 7 bases are a match to TRBD1. Germline values: CDR1 SGHRS, CDR2 YFSETQ. CDR3 length equals 15 residues. The V segment lost 0 bases and the J segment 5 bases; nucleotides outside the gene matches: 7. The CDR3 DNA sequence: TGCGCCAGCAGCTTGGCCCCAGGGGGGACGACTGAAGCTTTCTTT. It encodes CASSLAPGGTTEAFF.

The table lists this clonotype with a few counts. The J gene is TRBJ2-7, the V gene TRBV2; maybe TRBD2 (6 bases). V was clipped by 7 bases and J by 3 bases, with 22 bases between them. This CDR3 spans 16 amino acids. Germline V gene data show CDR1 as SNHLY and CDR2 as FYNNEI. This CDR3 reads CASKGGAWARNYEQYF. In DNA, the CDR3 is TGTGCCAGCAAAGGAGGGGCTTGGGCTAGAAACTACGAGCAGTACTTC.

The chain carries TRBV2 and TRBJ2-7; D call uncertain. Trimming took off 7 bases at V and 0 bases at J, with 13 bases between the two ends. Germline V CDR1 and CDR2: SNHLY, FYNNEI. The CDR3 is made up of 14 amino acids. CDR3 sequence reads: CASKAPANSYEQYF. The CDR3 DNA sequence: TGTGCCAGCAAAGCCCCGGCGAACTCCTACGAGCAGTACTTC.

This clonotype was seen a handful of times. The chain joins TRBV6-2 or TRBV6-3 to TRBJ2-1; 13 nucleotides match TRBD2. The CDR3 has 15 residues. The V gene's germline CDR1 is MNHEY and CDR2 SVGEGT. Unmatched junction bases numbered 6, after V lost 7 bases and J lost 6 bases. The CDR3 DNA sequence: TGTGCCAGCAATCTCGGGACTAGCGGGACCAATGAGCAGTTCTTC. Its translation is CASNLGTSGTNEQFF.

The sample holds many counts of this clonotype. CDR3 in DNA: TGTGCCAGCAGCAGGATAGACAGGGGGCTGGCCAAAAACATTCAGTACTTC. This sequence encodes CASSRIDRGLAKNIQYF. The genes are TRBV11-2 and TRBJ2-4; 10 bases are a match to TRBD1. The CDR3 has 17 amino acids. The trim removed 5 bases at V and 1 base at J, leaving 8 bases unmatched. Germline V gene lookup returns CDR1 SGHAT and CDR2 FQNNGV.

The chain is built from TRBV7-2 and TRBJ2-1, with D possibly being TRBD2 (5 bases). Germline V gene lookup returns CDR1 SGHTA and CDR2 FQGNSA. Trimming left V 3 bases short and J 13 bases short, with 13 bases between. CDR3 length: 12 residues. The CDR3 DNA follows: TGTGCCAGCAGCTTTCCCGGGGAGACCCAGTTCTTC. Amino acid sequence: CASSFPGETQFF. The full variable domain, in which reference TRBV7-2 and TRBJ2-1 provide the parts outside the CDR3, is GAGVSQSPSNKVTEKGKDVELRCDPISGHTALYWYRQSLGQGLEFLIYFQGNSAPDKSGLPSDRFSAERTGGSVSTLTIQRTQQEDSAVYLCASSFPGETQFFGPGTRLTVL.

The sample holds one count of this clonotype. The chain links TRBV27 to TRBJ2-5, with D tentatively TRBD1 (5 bases). Trimming pared 5 bases from V and 7 bases from J, leaving 17 bases between. CDR1 and CDR2 from the germline V gene are MNHEY and SMNVEV (reference sequence). The CDR3 runs to 14 residues. The CDR3 spells CASSVQGPQGTQYF. CDR3 bases: TGTGCCAGCAGTGTTCAGGGTCCTCAGGGGACCCAGTACTTC.

This clonotype was recorded a few times. The chain has TRBV11-2 and TRBJ2-3; D is possibly TRBD1 or TRBD2 (6 bases each). Germline CDR1 and CDR2: SGHAT and FQNNGV. Trimming shortened V by 5 bases and J by 4 bases, and 19 bases separated the two germline ends. The CDR3 loop spans 16 amino acids. This CDR3 is CASSGLQGIWPDTQYF. The DNA of the CDR3 is TGTGCCAGCAGCGGACTACAGGGTATCTGGCCAGATACGCAGTATTTT.

The chain combines TRBV29-1 with TRBJ2-1; the match to TRBD2 covers 10 bases. The trim removed 7 bases at V and 6 bases at J, leaving 12 bases unmatched. The CDR3 totals 15 residues. The germline V gene encodes CDR1 SQVTM and CDR2 ANQGSEA. CDR3: CSETLGASGGNEQFF. DNA for the CDR3: TGCAGCGAAACTCTGGGTGCTAGCGGGGGCAATGAGCAGTTCTTC.

This clonotype showed up just once. Here the CDR3 DNA reads TGTGCCGGACAGGGGGCTCGTGAGACCCAGTACTTC. This translates into CAGQGARETQYF. The chain couples TRBV2 to TRBJ2-5, with 11 nucleotides matching TRBD1. J was trimmed by 5 bases and V by 11 bases; bases with no gene match: 4. The CDR3 is 12 residues long. Germline loops: CDR1 SNHLY, CDR2 FYNNEI.

The CDR3 bases are TGCGCCAGCAGTCCCGGGACAGGACTCACAGATACGCAGTATTTT. It is translated as CASSPGTGLTDTQYF. The chain uses TRBV5-1 and TRBJ2-3; 8 bases map to TRBD1. V shed 5 bases and J 2 bases; nucleotides not matched to a gene: 7. CDR3 length: 15 residues. The germline V gene has CDR1 SGHRS and CDR2 YFSETQ.

V gene TRBV28 combines with J gene TRBJ1-5; D is unresolved. The germline V and J ends were trimmed by 6 bases and 2 bases, with 14 bases remaining between them. The CDR3 is 15 amino acids. Germline loops: CDR1 MDHEN, CDR2 SYDVKM. The CDR3 here is CASRRQTGGNQPQHF. Here the CDR3 DNA reads TGTGCCAGCAGACGACAAACCGGGGGCAATCAGCCCCAGCATTTT.

The table lists this clonotype with a count of one. V gene TRBV20-1 combines with J gene TRBJ1-2, with 7 nucleotides matching TRBD1. This CDR3 comprises 13 residues. Germline values: CDR1 DFQATT, CDR2 SNEGSKA (reference sequence). V dropped 5 bases and J dropped 7; count of bases not matched to a gene: 10. DNA for the CDR3: TGCAGTGCTCTCGTAACAGGGGTTTCTGGCTACACCTTC. It codes for CSALVTGVSGYTF.